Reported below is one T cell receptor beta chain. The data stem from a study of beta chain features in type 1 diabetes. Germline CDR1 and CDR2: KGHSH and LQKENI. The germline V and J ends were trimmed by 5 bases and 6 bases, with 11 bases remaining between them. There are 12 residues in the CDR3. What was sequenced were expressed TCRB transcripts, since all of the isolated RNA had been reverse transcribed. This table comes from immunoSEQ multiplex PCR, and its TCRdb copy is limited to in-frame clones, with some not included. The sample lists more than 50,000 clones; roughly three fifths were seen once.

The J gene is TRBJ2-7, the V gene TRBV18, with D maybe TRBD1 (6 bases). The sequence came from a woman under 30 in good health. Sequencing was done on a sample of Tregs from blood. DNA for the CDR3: TGTGCCAGCTCAACGGACAGCCGCGAGCAGTACTTC. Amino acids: CASSTDSREQYF. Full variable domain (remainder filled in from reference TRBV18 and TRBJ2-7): NAGVMQNPRHLVRRRGQEARLRCSPMKGHSHVYWYRQLPEEGLKFMVYLQKENIIDESGMPKERFSAEFPKEGPSILRIQQVVRGDSAAYFCASSTDSREQYFGPGTRLTVT.